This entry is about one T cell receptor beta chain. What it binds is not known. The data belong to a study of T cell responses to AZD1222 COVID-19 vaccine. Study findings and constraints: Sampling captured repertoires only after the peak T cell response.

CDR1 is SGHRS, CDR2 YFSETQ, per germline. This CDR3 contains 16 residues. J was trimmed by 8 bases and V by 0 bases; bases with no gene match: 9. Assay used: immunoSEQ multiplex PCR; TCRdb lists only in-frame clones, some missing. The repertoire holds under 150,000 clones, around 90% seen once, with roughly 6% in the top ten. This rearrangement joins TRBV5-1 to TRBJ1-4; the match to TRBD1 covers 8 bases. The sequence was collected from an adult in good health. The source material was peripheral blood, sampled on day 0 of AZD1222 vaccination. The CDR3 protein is CASSLGGQGMQEKLFF. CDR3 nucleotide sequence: TGCGCCAGCAGCTTGGGCGGACAGGGTATGCAGGAAAAACTGTTTTTT.